This T cell receptor (beta chain) is from a study of T cells in Graves' hyperthyroidism and ophthalmopathy. The CDR3 runs 16 residues. V was trimmed by 7 bases and J by 0 bases, leaving 19 bases between them. CDR1 MNHNS and CDR2 SASEGT come from the germline V gene. The sample holds many counts of this clonotype. TCR beta CDR3 regions were amplified from RNA. A set of HTBI primers served as the primers for a first-round RT-PCR of the TCR CDR3. TCRdb fed the multiplex PCR reads into MiXCR, producing one record per CDR3 protein. This sample has almost 600,000 distinct CDR3 sequences, with roughly 46% found just once.

This chain links TRBV6-1 with TRBJ2-7; D is uncertain. The source of this sequence is a woman younger than 35 with Graves' hyperthyroidism. Sample: peripheral blood or thyroid tissue (not recorded which). CDR3 sequence (DNA): TGTGCCAGCACCTTCCTCGGAAGTGCCAGCTCCTACGAGCAGTACTTC. It is translated as CASTFLGSASSYEQYF.